One sample yielded the 8 T cell receptor beta chains listed below, sequenced in a study of cytomegalovirus exposure and HLA in healthy donors (dated by TCRdb to 2016 to 2017). The library was prepared using the immunoSEQ multiplex PCR assay. TCRdb carries this immuneACCESS record with in-frame sequences only. Its versions omit some clonotypes, under half of them owing to an unresolved V gene in the studies checked, with the rest unexplained. This sample comprises over 200,000 clones, roughly 90% of them detected only once. Jointly, the top ten make up approximately 0.34% of the sample. Sequencing used PBMCs. The receptors originated from a woman between 18 and 29 years old in good health and CMV-seronegative.

This clone was recorded only once. This chain links TRBV4-2 with TRBJ1-2; D may be TRBD1 (5 bases). Trimming took off 1 base at V and 7 bases at J, with 19 bases between the two ends. The CDR3 covers 16 residues. Looked up from germline, CDR1 is LGHNA and CDR2 is YNFKEQ. The CDR3 DNA follows: TGTGCCAGCAGCCAAGGGGGGGACCTCGACGGGAGTGGCTACACCTTC. Amino acid sequence: CASSQGGDLDGSGYTF.

V and J are TRBV29-1 and TRBJ1-1; 7 bases fit TRBD1. This CDR3 contains 13 residues. CDR1 is SQVTM, CDR2 ANQGSEA, per germline. After removal of 6 bases from V and 0 bases from J, the junction contained 4 bases not matched to a gene. CDR3 loop: CSVLTGMNTEAFF. CDR3 sequence (DNA): TGCAGCGTGTTGACAGGGATGAACACTGAAGCTTTCTTT.

The DNA of the CDR3 is TGTGCCAGCAGCCACTGGGGACAGCCCACTGAAGCTTTCTTT. As protein: CASSHWGQPTEAFF. The genes are TRBV5-4 and TRBJ1-1, with 7 bases aligning to TRBD1. V dropped 4 bases and J dropped 4; count of bases not matched to a gene: 7. Germline V lookup: CDR1 SGHNT, CDR2 YYREEE (reference sequence). CDR3 size: 14 residues.

The V gene is TRBV30, the J gene TRBJ1-5; D not certain. This CDR3 is 15 amino acids long. Germline V gene lookup returns CDR1 GTSNPN and CDR2 SVGIG (reference sequence). V lost 3 bases and J lost 10, with 22 bases in between. The CDR3 bases are TGTGCCTGGAGCGCGGGTTCCGGGGTGTCGGATCCCCAGCATTTT. Protein sequence: CAWSAGSGVSDPQHF. The whole variable domain, remainder taken from reference TRBV30 and TRBJ1-5, is SQTIHQWPATLVQPVGSPLSLECTVEGTSNPNLYWYRQAAGRGLQLLFYSVGIGQISSEVPQNLSASRPQDRQFILSSKKLLLSDSGFYLCAWSAGSGVSDPQHFGDGTRLSIL.

V gene TRBV5-1 combines with J gene TRBJ1-1; D is uncertain. V gave up 0 bases and J gave up 4 bases, with 10 bases separating them. The CDR3 loop spans 14 amino acids. Germline V lookup: CDR1 SGHRS, CDR2 YFSETQ. CDR3 in amino acids: CASSLAPPGTEAFF. The CDR3 nucleotides read TGCGCCAGCAGCTTGGCCCCACCCGGCACTGAAGCTTTCTTT.

The CDR3 region has the DNA TGCAGCGCCCAAGCCCTCTCGAACACCGGGGAGCTGTTTTTT. It is translated as CSAQALSNTGELFF. The rearrangement uses TRBV29-1 and TRBJ2-2, with D unresolved. The CDR3 contains 14 residues. The V gene lost 7 bases and the J gene lost 0 bases, with 12 bases spanning the gap. Germline V lookup: CDR1 SQVTM, CDR2 ANQGSEA.

The chain combines TRBV5-1 with TRBJ2-1; the match to TRBD2 covers 9 bases. CDR1 and CDR2 from the germline V gene are SGHRS and YFSETQ. CDR3 length equals 16 residues. Trimming took 0 bases from V and 3 from J; bases not matched to a gene: 4. CDR3 DNA sequence: TGCGCCAGCAGCTTGGTTGCGGGGGGGAACTACAATGAGCAGTTCTTC. Its protein product is CASSLVAGGNYNEQFF.

V gene TRBV7-8 combines with J gene TRBJ2-2, with D perhaps TRBD2 (5 bases). V lost 3 bases and J 4 bases, leaving 15 bases between the germline ends. Germline V gene lookup returns CDR1 SGHVS and CDR2 FQNEAQ. CDR3 length equals 16 residues. CDR3: CASSFPGLIRTGELFF. CDR3 coding DNA: TGTGCCAGCAGCTTTCCTGGACTTATTCGCACCGGGGAGCTGTTTTTT.